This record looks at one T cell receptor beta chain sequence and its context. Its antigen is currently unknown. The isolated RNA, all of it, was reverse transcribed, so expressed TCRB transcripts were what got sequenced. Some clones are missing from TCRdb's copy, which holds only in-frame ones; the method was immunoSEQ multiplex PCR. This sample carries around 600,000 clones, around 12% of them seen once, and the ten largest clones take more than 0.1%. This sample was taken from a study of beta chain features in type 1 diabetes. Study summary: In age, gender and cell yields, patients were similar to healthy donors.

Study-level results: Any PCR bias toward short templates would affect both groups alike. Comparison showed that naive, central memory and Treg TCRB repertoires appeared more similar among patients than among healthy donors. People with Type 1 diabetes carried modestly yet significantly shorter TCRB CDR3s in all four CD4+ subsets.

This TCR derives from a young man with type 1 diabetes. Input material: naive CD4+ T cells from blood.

CDR3: CASSQRHGEDTQYF. Here the CDR3 DNA reads TGTGCCAGCAGCCAAAGACACGGCGAGGATACGCAGTATTTT. This rearrangement joins TRBV7-9 to TRBJ2-3; D is undetermined. Trimming removed 5 bases at V and 6 bases at J, with 15 bases between. Germline CDR1 reads SEHNR; CDR2 reads FQNEAQ (reference sequence). The CDR3 is made up of 14 amino acids.